This T cell receptor beta chain was identified during a study of control samples from healthy donors and cancer patients. Here immunoSEQ multiplex PCR was the method, and the copy in TCRdb shows in-frame clones only, minus some. The table has roughly 99,000 clones, roughly four fifths seen once. V was pared by 0 bases and J by 5 bases, with 6 bases between. The CDR3 is 14 amino acids. CDR1 is SGHKS, CDR2 YYEKEE, per germline (reference sequence). Source material: blood. The rearrangement joins TRBV5-5 to TRBJ1-6, with D possibly being TRBD1 (5 bases). This receptor was identified in a man aged 60-69 years in good health. This CDR3 reads CASSLDRNNSPLHF. The CDR3 nucleotides are TGTGCCAGCAGCTTGGACAGGAATAATTCACCCCTCCACTTT.